This section outlines one TCR beta chain sequence together with its context. Its cognate antigen is unknown. The data were obtained in a study of tumor and adjacent non-tumor tissue in lung cancer. Study context: The patients, about nine men and roughly 5 women, were roughly 31 to 80 with stage I to III disease.

This sample's RNA came from whole unsorted tissue. Germline loops: CDR1 KGHSH, CDR2 LQKENI. V lost 7 bases, J lost 5 bases, and 17 bases lay in between. The CDR3 contains 14 residues. TCRbeta libraries were built with three rounds of nested PCR, modified from ARM-PCR. TCRdb reanalysed the multiplex PCR reads using MiXCR and keeps one entry per CDR3 protein. The data hold some 99,000 distinct CDR3 sequences, with roughly 80% observed a single time. Study-wide results and limits: Compared with tumor, normal lung showed significantly lower TCR diversity.

The chain has TRBV18 and TRBJ1-1, with D maybe TRBD1 (6 bases). The sequenced material came from lung tumor tissue. The receptor comes from a woman aged 60-75 years with non-small cell lung cancer. CDR3 in amino acids: CASLLGTPPTEAFF. The CDR3 DNA sequence: TGTGCCAGCTTACTCGGGACACCGCCGACTGAAGCTTTCTTT.